Sequencing of this T cell receptor (beta chain) was carried out in a study of beta chain features in type 1 diabetes (dated by TCRdb to 2016 to 2019). Regarding the research as a whole: Mean age, gender distribution, total cell number and subset yield were not different between patients and healthy donors. A total of around 110,000,000 sorted cells were examined across all samples, and RNA yield correlated strongly with the number of cells per subset. The study compared the TCRB repertoires of sorted circulating CD4+ T cell subsets in recently diagnosed type 1 diabetes patients with those in matched healthy donors. Whereas all 30 or so donors provided naive and central memory subsets, regulatory and stem cell-like memory subsets were isolated from just 8 patients and about 8 healthy donors. Results the study describes overall, beyond this receptor: Naive, central memory and regulatory TCRB repertoires appeared to be more similar among patients than among healthy donors. Shorter templates might have been favored by PCR, but patient and control samples were amplified and corrected together, so both groups would have been affected equally by any skew. Because small numbers of individuals were included in the HLA sub-analyses, any influence of HLA type on TCRB rearrangement was left unresolved. Because cDNA was sequenced instead of genomic DNA, activated cells with high expression could be over-represented, although the groups did not differ in activation or CD3 levels. In all four CD4+ subsets, TCRB CDR3 length was moderately but significantly shorter in type 1 diabetes patients. At VDJ recombination sites, patients with type 1 diabetes made fewer insertions and deleted more nucleotides, a pattern implying thymic rearrangement abnormalities.

Note on this clone: Its antigen remains unidentified. Per-nucleotide qualities are absent, and no much larger clonotype sits a single base away.

Each donor gave one peripheral blood draw, averaging roughly 120 mL, which was collected into heparinised tubes. A BD FACSAria II and a panel including CD45RO, CCR7, CD25, CD127, CD95 and CD27 were used to sort naive, central memory, regulatory and stem cell-like memory CD4+ T cells. Purity was above 95% for every sorted population. Right away, PBMCs were isolated by Lymphoprep density gradient centrifugation and were stained directly, with no culture step. Samples were stained and sorted in pairs, with one healthy donor and one patient per experiment, so that batch effects were minimized. Spanning cysteine to phenylalanine, the CDR3 consists of 15 amino acids. CDR3 DNA is the only sequence kept; it has 45 bases, read in frame from the first base. The junction carries 9 bases between V and J, which are trimmed by 1 base and 2 bases respectively. For CDR1 and CDR2, the germline V gene lists SGHRS and YFSETQ.

The entire amount of isolated RNA was reverse transcribed using the High Capacity cDNA Reverse Transcription Kit, so the sequenced TCRB transcripts were expressed ones. Naive, central memory and regulatory T cell samples underwent deep immunoSEQ sequencing, averaging around 3.9 million total reads per sample. After sorted cells were lysed in RLT buffer, RNA was extracted with DNase-treated RNeasy Micro or Mini kits, with the choice depending on cell number. Each cell subset was processed on its own to prevent cross-contamination, while patient and healthy donor samples were processed together. TCRB sequences were amplified from cDNA with the immunoSEQ multiplex PCR, producing 87-bp fragments spanning the CDR3 region. Sequencing of the amplicons was performed on the Illumina HiSeq platform. As for the original processing: PCR bias was computationally corrected using synthetic template baselines, reads within Hamming distance 2 were collapsed, and singletons that could not be merged were discarded. By aligning reads against IMGT, V, D and J genes, CDR3 length, and insertions or deletions at six rearrangement sites were assigned. Within each subset, clonotype counts were normalized to sorted cell number, after which true diversity and Gini coefficients were computed with the tcR R package. The overlap coefficient, calculated on TCRB nucleotide sequences, was used to quantify repertoire sharing. In its TCRdb copy, this immuneACCESS table keeps in-frame sequences only and misses some clones. Where compared with another copy, unresolved V genes explain less than half of these, and the others have no known cause. For V, J and clone size, that table is used; D and trimming come from the DNA. The sample table lists 160,000 or so clones, 6.5% to 10% of them with a count of one. Together, the top ten hold about 0.5% of the sample.

Source material: central memory CD4+ T cells from blood. The clonotype originates from a woman aged 18-29 years with type 1 diabetes. The rearranged chain carries TRBV5-1 and TRBJ2-2; confidence is insufficient to name the D gene. The nucleotide sequence is given as TGCGCCAGCAGCTTGAACACGATTAACACCGGGGAGCTGTTTTTT. Its translation is CASSLNTINTGELFF. Joined to the reference TRBV5-1 and TRBJ2-2 proteins, this CDR3 gives the full variable domain: KAGVTQTPRYLIKTRGQQVTLSCSPISGHRSVSWYQQTPGQGLQFLFEYFSETQRNKGNFPGRFSGRQFSNSRSEMNVSTLELGDSALYLCASSLNTINTGELFFGEGSRLTVL.